These 3 T cell receptor beta chains originate from one sample sequenced in a study of blood T cell repertoires in COVID-19. The data were produced by immunoSEQ multiplex PCR, yet TCRdb's version contains in-frame clones alone and is incomplete. The data contain 300,000 or so clones, 80% to 90% of them singletons. The sequenced sample consisted of peripheral blood. These receptors all come from a woman aged 45 to 65 who had recovered from COVID-19.

The chain couples TRBV18 to TRBJ2-1; the D is unclear. V lost 0 bases and J lost 0, with 9 bases in between. Germline values: CDR1 KGHSH, CDR2 LQKENI. This CDR3 spans 16 amino acids. CDR3 in amino acids: CASSPPVFSSYNEQFF. The CDR3 DNA reads as TGTGCCAGCTCACCACCGGTATTTAGCTCCTACAATGAGCAGTTCTTC. Supplemented by reference TRBV18 and TRBJ2-1, the full variable domain reads NAGVMQNPRHLVRRRGQEARLRCSPMKGHSHVYWYRQLPEEGLKFMVYLQKENIIDESGMPKERFSAEFPKEGPSILRIQQVVRGDSAAYFCASSPPVFSSYNEQFFGPGTRLTVL.

J is TRBJ2-1 and V is TRBV5-5; 7 bases are a match to TRBD2. V was pared by 1 base and J by 4 bases, with 5 bases of the junction left unmatched. The CDR3 runs 15 residues. CDR1 SGHKS and CDR2 YYEKEE come from the germline V gene (reference sequence). CDR3 residues: CASSLLGGPYNEQFF. DNA for the CDR3: TGTGCCAGCAGCTTGTTGGGAGGGCCTTACAATGAGCAGTTCTTC.

The chain links TRBV15 to TRBJ2-1; 7 bases map to TRBD2. CDR3 length equals 15 residues. V dropped 0 bases and J dropped 4; count of bases not matched to a gene: 3. Germline V gives CDR1 LNHNV, CDR2 YYDKDF (reference sequence). The CDR3 bases are TGTGCCACCAGCAGAGATCGCGGGAGATACAATGAGCAGTTCTTC. Protein: CATSRDRGRYNEQFF.